This is a list of T cell receptor beta chains from one sample in a study of T cells after yellow fever vaccination. Each CDR3 protein is one row after TCRdb ran MiXCR on the 5' RACE reads. This sample has approximately 510,000 distinct CDR3 sequences, with just over 20% found just once. The material was PBMCs, obtained approximately 22 days after the first yellow fever vaccination. The receptor source for this set is a young man who received the YFV17D yellow fever vaccine. The CDR3 runs from the conserved cysteine through the conserved F or W. The D gene is left open where the match is weak. Some rows mark clone size as missing; the rest say once, few, many or name a class of expanded clone.

>TRBJ2-2|TRBV18|-|-|16
TGTGCCAGCTCACCACGCCGATACCTGAGTACCGGGGAGCTGTTTTTT
CASSPRRYLSTGELFF
>TRBJ2-3|TRBV27|TRBD2|few|16
TGTGCCAGCAGTTTATCGCTAGCGGGGGGGGCAGATACGCAGTATTTT
CASSLSLAGGADTQYF
>TRBJ2-4|TRBV5-6|-|-|12
TGTGCCAGCAGCTTGTCTCAAAACATTCAGTACTTC
CASSLSQNIQYF
>TRBJ2-7|TRBV7-9|-|few|14
TGTGCCAGCAGCCCTCAATCCCTCTCCTACGAGCAGTACTTC
CASSPQSLSYEQYF
>TRBJ1-6|TRBV6-5|TRBD1|few|14
TGTGCCAGCAGTTACGGGACAGGGGCTTCACCCCTCCACTTT
CASSYGTGASPLHF
>TRBJ2-1|TRBV10-3|TRBD1|few|14
TGTGCCATCAGTGGTCAGGGGGCTAACAATGAGCAGTTCTTC
CAISGQGANNEQFF
>TRBJ2-6|TRBV10-3|TRBD1|-|17
TGTGCCATCACCAAAGGGACAGTTTACTCTGGGGCCAACGTCCTGACTTTC
CAITKGTVYSGANVLTF
>TRBJ2-5|TRBV7-2|-|-|15
TGTGCCAGCAGCTTAAGGGGAGCAGCGCAAGAGACCCAGTACTTC
CASSLRGAAQETQYF
>TRBJ1-2|TRBV18|-|-|13
TGTGCCAGCTCACCAAGGGACGCAGATGGCTACACCTTC
CASSPRDADGYTF
>TRBJ2-1|TRBV10-3|TRBD2|-|14
TGTGCCATCAACCGAGCGGGGGGTTTTGATGAGCAGTTCTTC
CAINRAGGFDEQFF
>TRBJ2-7|TRBV7-9|TRBD2|-|14
TGTGCCAGCAGCTTAGGAGCGGGGGTTTACGAGCAGTACTTC
CASSLGAGVYEQYF
>TRBJ1-6|TRBV6-2/TRBV6-3|-|many|14
TGTGCCAGCAGTTACCCTCGGCCAGGGGATCCCCTCCACTTT
CASSYPRPGDPLHF
>TRBJ1-5|TRBV12-3/TRBV12-4|-|few|15
TGTGCCAGCAGCCCCCAGGGGTTTTTTTCTCAGCCCCAGCATTTT
CASSPQGFFSQPQHF
>TRBJ1-5|TRBV7-2|TRBD1|-|16
TGTGCCAGCAGCTTATCGATAGGGACAGCCAATCAGCCCCAGCATTTT
CASSLSIGTANQPQHF
>TRBJ1-2|TRBV12-3/TRBV12-4|-|-|11
TGTGCCAGCAGCCAGGGGTCTGGCTACACCTTC
CASSQGSGYTF
>TRBJ2-1|TRBV11-2|TRBD1|-|11
TGTGCCAGCAGGTCCGGGACAGTGGAGTTCTTC
CASRSGTVEFF
>TRBJ2-5|TRBV20-1|TRBD2|-|20
TGCAGTGCTTCCGATACCCCGAGCGGGGGGCGGGGTAACATCCAAGAGACCCAGTACTTC
CSASDTPSGGRGNIQETQYF
>TRBJ2-1|TRBV11-2|-|-|18
TGTGCCAGCAGCTTAAGTCCCGAAGCGGGTCGATCCTACAATGAGCAGTTCTTC
CASSLSPEAGRSYNEQFF
>TRBJ2-1|TRBV9|TRBD2|many|15
TGTGCCAGCAGCGTGGGGGGGATTTCCTACAATGAGCAGTTCTTC
CASSVGGISYNEQFF
>TRBJ2-3|TRBV7-2|TRBD1|-|15
TGTGCCAGCAGCTTAGGGGACAGGGGAAGAGATACGCAGTATTTT
CASSLGDRGRDTQYF
>TRBJ1-1|TRBV19|-|-|11
TGTGCCAGTAACGGGTACACTGAAGCTTTCTTT
CASNGYTEAFF
>TRBJ1-1|TRBV10-3|-|few|13
TGTGCCATCAGTGAGTCGACCGGCAGGGAAGCTTTCTTT
CAISESTGREAFF
>TRBJ2-3|TRBV3-1|-|-|15
TGTGCCAGCAGCCACGACGGATATAGCACAGATACGCAGTATTTT
CASSHDGYSTDTQYF
>TRBJ2-1|TRBV10-3|TRBD2|-|16
TGTGCCATCAGTGAGTCGGGGGCGGGGGGGTCAAATGAGCAGTTCTTC
CAISESGAGGSNEQFF
>TRBJ2-7|TRBV20-1|TRBD1|-|14
TGCAGTGCTAGACCGGGACAGGGACTAAGTGAGCAGTACTTC
CSARPGQGLSEQYF
>TRBJ2-1|TRBV18|-|-|17
TGTGCCAGCTCACCACCCGGGACCCCCAGCTCCTACAATGAGCAGTTCTTC
CASSPPGTPSSYNEQFF
>TRBJ2-7|TRBV12-3/TRBV12-4|TRBD1|many|16
TGTGCCAGCAGTTCTGGAGAGGGACAGGGATCGTACGAGCAGTACTTC
CASSSGEGQGSYEQYF
>TRBJ1-6|TRBV20-1|-|few|14
TGCAGTGCTAGAGAGGGCCGCGATAATTCACCCCTCCACTTT
CSAREGRDNSPLHF
>TRBJ2-5|TRBV3-1|-|few|14
TGTGCCAGCAGCTCTACCACAGGGCAAGAGACCCAGTACTTC
CASSSTTGQETQYF
>TRBJ1-6|TRBV24-1|-|few|14
TGTGCCACCACGTGGGGGCGCGGAAATTCACCCCTCCACTTT
CATTWGRGNSPLHF
>TRBJ2-2|TRBV11-2|TRBD1|few|14
TGTGCCAGCGCGACAGGGGTGAACACCGGGGAGCTGTTTTTT
CASATGVNTGELFF
>TRBJ2-1|TRBV16|-|-|13
TGTGCCAGCAGCCAAGTCGCGAGTGCTGAGCAGTTCTTC
CASSQVASAEQFF
>TRBJ2-1|TRBV10-3|-|-|14
TGTGCCATCAAGTCTAGCATTTTTGGGGGCCACAGTCTCTTC
CAIKSSIFGGHSLF
>TRBJ2-5|TRBV6-5|-|-|16
TGTGCCAGCAGTTACTCTTGGGCTAGGGGGCAAGAGACCCAGTACTTC
CASSYSWARGQETQYF
>TRBJ2-3|TRBV12-3/TRBV12-4|-|few|14
TGTGCCAGCAGTCCAAGGAAAGGGGGAGATACGCAGTATTTT
CASSPRKGGDTQYF
>TRBJ1-1|TRBV7-9|TRBD1|few|16
TGTGCCAGCAGAATAGGGGGGACAGGGATGAACACTGAAGCTTTCTTT
CASRIGGTGMNTEAFF
>TRBJ2-1|TRBV4-1|-|few|16
TGCGCCAGCAGCCAATCGGGTTTGGGACACTATAATGAGCAGTTCTTC
CASSQSGLGHYNEQFF